A selection of T cell receptor beta chains follows, all from one sample in a study of T-cell reconstitution after alpha-beta-depleted transplantation in children. TCRdb reprocessed the PCR reads with MiXCR, giving one entry per CDR3 protein. The data contain over 550,000 distinct CDR3 sequences, over 9.5% of them singletons. The sample here was PBMCs from the stem cell graft donor, taken from the stem cell graft. Every receptor here comes from a human donor who donated a stem cell graft to a child with acute myeloid leukemia. Each CDR3 is given with its conserved first and last residue.

CDR3,V,J
CASSPHGQGPSSYTF,TRBV6-2/TRBV6-3,TRBJ1-2
CSVPSPGRGTDTQYF,TRBV20-1,TRBJ2-3
CSVDGGYQETQYF,TRBV29-1,TRBJ2-5
CASSLWASGSLDRQDNEQFF,TRBV5-1,TRBJ2-1
CAISLKRTGTRPTDTQYF,TRBV10-3,TRBJ2-3
CASSSSETALLAGELFF,TRBV7-2,TRBJ2-2
CSVKTGTSTDTQYF,TRBV29-1,TRBJ2-3
CASSPSGGVGNQPQHF,TRBV27,TRBJ1-5
CAWRASGISYEQYF,TRBV30,TRBJ2-7
CSAAISSGKNEQYF,TRBV20-1,TRBJ2-7
CASSLGSGKIHEQFF,TRBV28,TRBJ2-1
CASSFSSGSTNEQFF,TRBV5-1,TRBJ2-1
CSARGGLSYNEQFF,TRBV20-1,TRBJ2-1
CSASTTSETQYF,TRBV20-1,TRBJ2-5
CASSRRLADFQETQYF,TRBV7-9,TRBJ2-5
CASSPGQLSYEQYF,TRBV11-2,TRBJ2-7
CASSQERLADINEQFF,TRBV4-1,TRBJ2-1
CASSTAYEQYF,TRBV27,TRBJ2-7
CASSPTGAGGQNEQFF,TRBV5-1,TRBJ2-1
CSVEELGATGYTF,TRBV29-1,TRBJ1-2
CATGLAGGRDTQYF,TRBV24-1,TRBJ2-3
CSVEGFNYEQYF,TRBV29-1,TRBJ2-7
CASSLRPFLGQGARNTEAFF,TRBV12-3/TRBV12-4,TRBJ1-1
CASSGRQQPSTEAFF,TRBV9,TRBJ1-1
CASTISGANVLTF,TRBV13,TRBJ2-6
CASSLGGGRGSRDTQYF,TRBV5-5,TRBJ2-3
CASSSSGLAGGNEQFF,TRBV5-1,TRBJ2-1
CASSVTGQKGNQPQHF,TRBV28,TRBJ1-5
CASSLRREKLFF,TRBV12-3/TRBV12-4,TRBJ1-4
CASSSDSLPNIQYF,TRBV12-1,TRBJ2-4
CASRPSGSGETQYF,TRBV12-3/TRBV12-4,TRBJ2-5
CASSSPPGQGYNEQFF,TRBV7-8,TRBJ2-1
CASSTKTGEQYF,TRBV5-8,TRBJ2-7
CASSVVQGSTEAFF,TRBV9,TRBJ1-1
CAISDSDRGYEQYF,TRBV10-3,TRBJ2-7
CASVEAGGSEQYF,TRBV28,TRBJ2-7
CAWSPQGGTAEAFF,TRBV30,TRBJ1-1
CASSYRFTEAFF,TRBV6-2/TRBV6-3,TRBJ1-1
CASSRARGPGTDTQYF,TRBV14,TRBJ2-3
CASRATSAGELFF,TRBV2,TRBJ2-2
CASSGDRVGSSYNSPLHF,TRBV6-5,TRBJ1-6
CATSDHGRSTQETQYF,TRBV24-1,TRBJ2-5
CASSLGERQEKLFF,TRBV5-1,TRBJ1-4
CASSRLAGDYNEQFF,TRBV14,TRBJ2-1
CASSVQPGGRSGQETQYF,TRBV5-1,TRBJ2-5
CSVEGQSSYEQYF,TRBV29-1,TRBJ2-7
CSAREGSSSNQPQHF,TRBV20-1,TRBJ1-5
CSASPAGAPEKAFF,TRBV20-1,TRBJ1-1
CSALGRNTYEQYF,TRBV20-1,TRBJ2-7
CAITSGGPSFHEQFF,TRBV10-3,TRBJ2-1
CASSATIPDSPLHF,TRBV18,TRBJ1-6